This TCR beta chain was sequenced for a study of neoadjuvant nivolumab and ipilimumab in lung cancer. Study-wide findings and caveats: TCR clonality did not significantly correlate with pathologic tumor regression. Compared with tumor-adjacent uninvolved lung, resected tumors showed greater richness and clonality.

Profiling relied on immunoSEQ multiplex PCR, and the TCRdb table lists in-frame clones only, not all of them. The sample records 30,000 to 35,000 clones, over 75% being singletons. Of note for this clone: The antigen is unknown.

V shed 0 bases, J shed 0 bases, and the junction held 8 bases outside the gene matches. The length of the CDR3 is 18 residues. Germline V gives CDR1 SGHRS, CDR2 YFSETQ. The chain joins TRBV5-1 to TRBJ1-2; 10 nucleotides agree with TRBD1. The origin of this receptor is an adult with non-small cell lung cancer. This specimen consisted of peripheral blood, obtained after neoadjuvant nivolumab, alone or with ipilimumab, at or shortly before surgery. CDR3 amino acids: CASSLGGQGTPANYGYTF. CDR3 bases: TGCGCCAGCAGCTTGGGGGGACAGGGGACCCCAGCTAACTATGGCTACACCTTC.